The next 30 T cell receptor beta chains were all read from a single sample in a study of T-cell memory formation after mild COVID-19. TCRdb used MiXCR to reprocess the 5' RACE reads, holding one entry per CDR3 protein. The data contain 350,000 or so distinct CDR3 sequences, roughly 21% of them seen just once; the ten biggest clones take up around 12%. Sequenced input: PBMCs or a T cell subset sorted from them (not recorded which). Receptor source: an adult woman who had mild COVID-19 (a few samples of this study predate the infection). Cell type and time point are not known.

The rearrangement joins TRBV12-3 or TRBV12-4 to TRBJ1-2; D possibly corresponds to TRBD1 (5 bases). The V end lost 6 bases, the J end lost 2 bases, and 10 bases lay between the germline ends. The CDR3 covers 13 residues. The chain's CDR3 is CASRRDLNYGYTF. CDR3 nucleotide sequence: TGTGCCAGCAGAAGGGACTTAAACTATGGCTACACCTTC.

In its sample, this clonotype was seen a few times. CDR3: CAISEKLGTGRGQSDTQYF. Written as DNA, the CDR3 is TGTGCCATCAGTGAGAAACTCGGAACGGGCAGGGGGCAGTCAGATACGCAGTATTTT. The rearrangement uses TRBV10-3 and TRBJ2-3; 8 bases match TRBD1. The V gene's germline CDR1 is ENHRY and CDR2 SYGVKD. V was clipped by 2 bases and J by 4 bases; unmatched bases: 17. This CDR3 comprises 19 residues.

This clonotype came up a few times. The chain combines TRBV5-5 with TRBJ1-2, with 8 bases lining up with TRBD1. Germline V gives CDR1 SGHKS, CDR2 YYEKEE (reference sequence). J gave up 4 bases and V 3 bases, and 5 bases lay outside the gene matches. The CDR3 sequence is 14 residues long. The CDR3 sequence is CASSWDRPSYGYTF. For the CDR3, the DNA is TGTGCCAGCAGCTGGGACAGGCCTTCCTATGGCTACACCTTC. Looking up the rest from reference TRBV5-5 and TRBJ1-2 gives the full variable domain: DAGVTQSPTHLIKTRGQQVTLRCSPISGHKSVSWYQQVLGQGPQFIFQYYEKEERGRGNFPDRFSARQFPNYSSELNVNALLLGDSALYLCASSWDRPSYGYTFGSGTRLTVV.

This chain links TRBV12-3 or TRBV12-4 with TRBJ2-2; D ambiguous. The CDR3 has 14 residues. V was trimmed by 3 bases and J by 3 bases, leaving 8 bases between them. CDR3 residues: CASSFGSDTGELFF. CDR3 nucleotide sequence: TGTGCCAGCAGTTTTGGCTCTGACACCGGGGAGCTGTTTTTT.

There are a few counts of this clonotype. The V gene is TRBV29-1, the J gene TRBJ2-1; 12 bases align to TRBD1. Trimming at V came to 7 bases and at J to 7 bases, leaving 8 bases not matched to a gene. The CDR3 runs 14 residues. The germline gives CDR1 SQVTM, CDR2 ANQGSEA. In nucleotides, the CDR3 is TGCAGCGAGGGAAGGGACAGGGGGCGGAATGAGCAGTTCTTC. Its translation: CSEGRDRGRNEQFF.

This clonotype was recorded a few times. The junction differs from germline at one of its ends, possibly a read error. V is TRBV12-3 or TRBV12-4 and J is TRBJ1-1, with D possibly TRBD1 on 6 matching bases. The CDR3 runs to 11 residues. DNA for the CDR3: TGTGCCAGCAGTTTAGTCCCGGGGACACAATTT. It yields the protein CASSLVPGTQF.

This clonotype was seen a few times. The chain links TRBV7-2 to TRBJ1-2; 8 positions agree with TRBD1. The germline V gene encodes CDR1 SGHTA and CDR2 FQGNSA. This CDR3 region has 13 residues. The V segment lost 6 bases and the J segment 3 bases; nucleotides outside the gene matches: 3. CDR3 in amino acids: CASSEDRDYGYTF. The CDR3 region has the DNA TGTGCCAGCAGTGAGGACAGGGACTATGGCTACACCTTC.

This clonotype has ten or more counts. This chain uses TRBV27 with TRBJ2-7; D may be TRBD1 or TRBD2 (5 bases each). Trimming shortened V by 6 bases and J by 0 bases, and 15 bases separated the two germline ends. Germline V lookup: CDR1 MNHEY, CDR2 SMNVEV (reference sequence). The CDR3 runs to 15 residues. The CDR3, as DNA: TGTGCCAGCAGACGACCGGGGCCGAGCTCCTACGAGCAGTACTTC. The encoded protein is CASRRPGPSSYEQYF.

This chain connects TRBV7-8 to TRBJ2-2; weak D call: TRBD1 (6 bases). The CDR3 totals 15 residues. V dropped 2 bases and J dropped 7 bases, with 14 bases sitting between them. Per the germline V gene, CDR1 is SGHVS and CDR2 is FQNEAQ. CDR3 in amino acids: CASSLRQDLGGELFF. In DNA, the CDR3 is TGTGCCAGCAGCTTAAGACAGGACTTGGGCGGGGAGCTGTTTTTT.

A few counts support this clonotype. This rearrangement joins TRBV4-1 to TRBJ2-7, with 7 nucleotides matching TRBD1. The CDR3 length is 12 residues. The V and J ends lost 5 bases and 6 bases, in that order; junction bases with no gene match: 4. Germline CDR1 reads MGHRA; CDR2 reads YSYEKL. The CDR3 DNA reads as TGCGCCAGCAGCTCGACAGGGAGCGAGCAGTACTTC. Its protein is CASSSTGSEQYF.

This chain connects TRBV23-1 to TRBJ1-5, with D possibly matching TRBD1 (5 bases). TRBV23-1 is classed as an ORF, of uncertain function. With 11 bases removed from V and 6 bases from J, the gap between germline ends came to 14 bases. The length of the CDR3 is 12 residues. Here the CDR3 reads CAQRQTCQPQHF. The DNA for the CDR3 is TGCGCCCAGCGACAGACTTGTCAGCCCCAGCATTTT.

The chain carries TRBV9 and TRBJ2-1; 9 bases line up with TRBD2. CDR1 and CDR2 from the germline V gene are SGDLS and YYNGEE. The CDR3 has 16 residues. Trimming removed 0 bases from V and 2 bases from J; junction bases left unmatched: 3. The CDR3 sequence: CASSVGIAGAYNEQFF. The DNA of the CDR3 is TGTGCCAGCAGCGTAGGGATAGCGGGGGCCTACAATGAGCAGTTCTTC.

This clonotype was counted only a few times. This chain joins TRBV19 and TRBJ1-1; 12 bases map to TRBD1. V was clipped by 7 bases and J by 4 bases; unmatched bases: 10. The CDR3 runs to 16 residues. CDR1 and CDR2 from the germline V gene are LNHDA and SQIVND (reference sequence). CDR3 sequence reads: CASMRGTGGPGTEAFF. CDR3 nucleotides: TGTGCCAGTATGCGAGGGACAGGGGGCCCGGGCACTGAAGCTTTCTTT. The full variable domain, completed using reference TRBV19 and TRBJ1-1, is DGGITQSPKYLFRKEGQNVTLSCEQNLNHDAMYWYRQDPGQGLRLIYYSQIVNDFQKGDIAEGYSVSREKKESFPLTVTSAQKNPTAFYLCASMRGTGGPGTEAFFGQGTRLTVV.

This clonotype came up a few times. The genes are TRBV7-8 and TRBJ1-1; maybe TRBD1 (6 bases). V lost 3 bases and J lost 4, with 15 bases in between. The germline CDR1 and CDR2 sequences are SGHVS and FQNEAQ. CDR3 size: 15 residues. CDR3: CASSFLGRGTTEAFF. The CDR3 DNA sequence: TGTGCCAGCAGCTTTCTGGGGAGGGGGACCACTGAAGCTTTCTTT. The variable domain in full, completed from reference TRBV7-8 and TRBJ1-1, reads GAGVSQSPRYKVAKRGQDVALRCDPISGHVSLFWYQQALGQGPEFLTYFQNEAQLDKSGLPSDRFFAERPEGSVSTLKIQRTQQEDSAVYLCASSFLGRGTTEAFFGQGTRLTVV.

The chain is built from TRBV11-2 and TRBJ2-1; D not resolved. This CDR3 has 15 residues. CDR1 is SGHAT, CDR2 FQNNGV, per germline. V was clipped by 4 bases and J by 6 bases, with 16 bases between them. DNA for the CDR3: TGTGCCAGCAGCTACGGTGCCGGGTGGTCCAATGAGCAGTTCTTC. It codes for CASSYGAGWSNEQFF.

Only a few counts were recorded for this clonotype. DNA of the CDR3: TGTGCCAGCAGTTCCGGGGACCGCCAAGAGCAGTACTTC. It specifies CASSSGDRQEQYF. The chain has TRBV6-6 and TRBJ2-7; D is tentatively TRBD1 or TRBD2 (5 bases each). CDR3 size: 13 residues. Germline V gives CDR1 MNHNY, CDR2 SVGAGI (reference sequence). The ends were cut back, 4 bases at V and 7 bases at J, with 14 bases in the middle.

CDR3 sequence reads: CASSLGWRARQPQHF. In DNA form, the CDR3 reads TGTGCCAGCAGCTTAGGGTGGAGGGCCAGGCAGCCCCAGCATTTT. The chain is built from TRBV13 and TRBJ1-5; D ambiguous. Germline V gene lookup returns CDR1 PRHDT and CDR2 FYEKMQ (reference sequence). This CDR3 is 15 amino acids long. The V and J ends lost 0 bases and 7 bases respectively, with 13 bases between them.

The chain couples TRBV4-2 to TRBJ2-5; D may be TRBD1 or TRBD2 (6 bases each). The CDR3 length is 17 residues. The V end lost 1 base, the J end lost 5 bases, and 20 bases lay between the germline ends. The germline CDR1 and CDR2 sequences are LGHNA and YNFKEQ. The DNA of the CDR3 is TGTGCCAGCAGCCAAGTCCGTACCAAGGGGGGCTGGGAGACCCAGTACTTC. Translating gives CASSQVRTKGGWETQYF.

This clonotype was observed a handful of times. The chain combines TRBV10-3 with TRBJ2-7; 7 nucleotides match TRBD2. Germline-derived CDR1 and CDR2 are ENHRY and SYGVKD. The CDR3 is 12 residues long. J gave up 5 bases and V 2 bases, and 0 bases lay outside the gene matches. The CDR3 sequence: CAISEGRDEQYF. The CDR3 DNA reads TGTGCCATCAGTGAGGGGAGGGACGAGCAGTACTTC.

This chain connects TRBV2 to TRBJ2-1; D possibly corresponds to TRBD1 (6 bases). V shed 4 bases and J shed 5 bases, with 12 bases lying between them. Germline values: CDR1 SNHLY, CDR2 FYNNEI. The CDR3 runs 14 residues. The CDR3 coding sequence is TGTGCCAGCAGTGTGGACAGCCCGCACAATGAGCAGTTCTTC. Translation: CASSVDSPHNEQFF. Full variable domain (remainder filled in from reference TRBV2 and TRBJ2-1): EPEVTQTPSHQVTQMGQEVILRCVPISNHLYFYWYRQILGQKVEFLVSFYNNEISEKSEIFDDQFSVERPDGSNFTLKIRSTKLEDSAMYFCASSVDSPHNEQFFGPGTRLTVL.

This clonotype was seen a few times. The chain combines TRBV29-1 with TRBJ2-2; 12 positions agree with TRBD2. Germline V gene data show CDR1 as SQVTM and CDR2 as ANQGSEA. CDR3 size: 14 residues. The trim removed 5 bases at V and 7 bases at J, leaving 5 bases unmatched. The CDR3 nucleotides are TGCAGCGTTCCCCAGACTAGCGGGAGCGGGGAGCTGTTTTTT. Amino acids: CSVPQTSGSGELFF.

This clonotype was seen a handful of times. The genes are TRBV3-1 and TRBJ2-3, with 9 bases aligning to TRBD2. Per the germline V gene, CDR1 is LGHDT and CDR2 is YNNKEL (reference sequence). This CDR3 has 20 residues. V lost 6 bases to trimming and J lost 1 base; unmatched junction nucleotides: 20. The CDR3 protein is CASSWNRGLAWSTGTDTQYF. In DNA, the CDR3 is TGTGCCAGCAGTTGGAACCGGGGACTAGCTTGGAGTACAGGCACAGATACGCAGTATTTT.

A few counts support this clonotype. This chain connects TRBV7-9 to TRBJ1-2; D ambiguous. The CDR3 consists of 15 residues. CDR1 is SEHNR and CDR2 is FQNEAQ in the germline V gene (reference sequence). The V gene lost 7 bases and the J gene lost 3 bases, with 18 bases spanning the gap. CDR3 region: CASTLLGGRDYGYTF. CDR3 bases: TGTGCCAGCACCCTTTTAGGAGGTCGAGACTATGGCTACACCTTC.

This clonotype was seen a few times. The chain links TRBV29-1 to TRBJ2-3; no clear D. Trimming stripped 4 bases from V and 5 bases from J, with 7 bases between. This CDR3 has 11 residues. CDR1 and CDR2 (germline): SQVTM, ANQGSEA. CDR3 protein: CSVVWGDTQYF. As DNA, the CDR3 is TGCAGCGTTGTATGGGGAGATACGCAGTATTTT.

V gene TRBV6-1 combines with J gene TRBJ2-7; D could derive from TRBD1 or TRBD2 (5 bases each). Germline CDR1 MNHNS, CDR2 SASEGT. The CDR3 totals 15 residues. V was trimmed by 3 bases and J by 0 bases, leaving 12 bases between them. For the CDR3, the DNA is TGTGCCAGCAGTGATTCGGCAGGGAGCTCCTACGAGCAGTACTTC. This encodes CASSDSAGSSYEQYF.

At least ten counts were recorded for this clonotype. This chain connects TRBV12-3 or TRBV12-4 to TRBJ2-7; 7 bases fit TRBD1. The CDR3 runs 15 residues. Trimming at V came to 3 bases and at J to 1 base, leaving 6 bases not matched to a gene. CDR3 in amino acids: CASSFRDSGSYEQYF. The DNA of the CDR3 is TGTGCCAGCAGTTTTCGGGACAGTGGGTCCTACGAGCAGTACTTC.

The rearrangement uses TRBV6-1 and TRBJ1-5, with 7 positions matching TRBD1. V gave up 6 bases and J gave up 0 bases; unmatched junction bases: 11. Looked up from germline, CDR1 is MNHNS and CDR2 is SASEGT. The CDR3 has 17 amino acids. The CDR3 loop is CASRDSGTEDSNQPQHF. The DNA of the CDR3 is TGTGCCAGCAGGGACTCTGGGACAGAAGATAGCAATCAGCCCCAGCATTTT.

This clonotype was recorded at least ten times. The V and J genes are TRBV10-3 and TRBJ2-7; 8 bases agree with TRBD1. The ends lost 4 bases at V and 4 bases at J; junction bases unmatched: 15. Per germline, CDR1 ENHRY and CDR2 SYGVKD. This CDR3 has 17 residues. As DNA, the CDR3 is TGTGCCATCAGTGGGGCTCCAGACAGGGGCGGCTGGTACGAGCAGTACTTC. Its translation: CAISGAPDRGGWYEQYF.

The chain combines TRBV24-1 with TRBJ2-3; TRBD2 matches 9 bases. The trim removed 3 bases at V and 5 bases at J, leaving 14 bases unmatched. CDR3 size: 18 residues. The germline gives CDR1 KGHDR, CDR2 SFDVKD. This CDR3 reads CATSDPRRGSGSGDTQYF. The CDR3 region has the DNA TGTGCCACCAGTGATCCCCGCAGGGGTAGCGGGAGTGGAGATACGCAGTATTTT.

The rearrangement uses TRBV7-9 and TRBJ2-7, with 10 bases fitting TRBD2. CDR1 SEHNR and CDR2 FQNEAQ come from the germline V gene (reference sequence). With V trimmed by 6 bases and J by 3 bases, 8 bases remained unmatched. The CDR3 totals 15 residues. CDR3 residues: CASSSAASGSYEQYF. CDR3 in DNA: TGTGCCAGCAGTTCAGCGGCTAGCGGGAGCTACGAGCAGTACTTC.